This entry lists 25 T cell receptor beta chains sequenced from one sample in a study of cytomegalovirus exposure and HLA in healthy donors. Using immunoSEQ multiplex PCR, the repertoire was profiled, and TCRdb retains in-frame clones only, with some absent. The data contain more than 110,000 clones, almost 90% of them singletons. Sequences were obtained from PBMCs. Receptors were obtained from a woman under 30 in good health and CMV-seropositive.

J is TRBJ1-5 and V is TRBV9; 10 nucleotides agree with TRBD1. CDR3 length: 16 residues. Germline loops: CDR1 SGDLS, CDR2 YYNGEE. V gave up 3 bases and J gave up 2 bases; unmatched junction bases: 5. The CDR3 DNA follows: TGTGCCAGCAGCGCGGGGACAGGGGTGGGCAATCAGCCCCAGCATTTT. It codes for CASSAGTGVGNQPQHF. The full variable domain, its missing parts supplied by reference TRBV9 and TRBJ1-5, is DSGVTQTPKHLITATGQRVTLRCSPRSGDLSVYWYQQSLDQGLQFLIQYYNGEERAKGNILERFSAQQFPDLHSELNLSSLELGDSALYFCASSAGTGVGNQPQHFGDGTRLSIL.

This chain uses TRBV28 with TRBJ2-1, with 9 bases that match TRBD1. This CDR3 has 15 amino acids. Trimming removed 1 base from V and 8 bases from J; junction bases left unmatched: 6. Germline V lookup: CDR1 MDHEN, CDR2 SYDVKM. The CDR3 DNA reads TGTGCCAGCAGTTTATTCATAACAGGGGGCGATGAGCAGTTCTTC. Its protein is CASSLFITGGDEQFF.

This clone was seen only a few times. V and J are TRBV7-2 and TRBJ1-5; D unresolved. Germline assignment: CDR1 SGHTA and CDR2 FQGNSA. Trimming left V 5 bases short and J 0 bases short, with 8 bases between. This CDR3 is built from 14 residues. This CDR3 is CASSLAHSNQPQHF. Written as DNA, the CDR3 is TGTGCCAGCAGCCTCGCACATAGCAATCAGCCCCAGCATTTT.

V gene TRBV5-1 combines with J gene TRBJ2-3; D might be TRBD2 (5 bases). The CDR3 spans 14 residues. Trimming stripped 2 bases from V and 1 base from J, with 8 bases between. The germline V gene has CDR1 SGHRS and CDR2 YFSETQ. In DNA, the CDR3 is TGCGCCAGCAGCTTAGCGGATCGCACAGATACGCAGTATTTT. Protein product: CASSLADRTDTQYF.

The chain combines TRBV5-4 with TRBJ2-7, with a possible D match to TRBD2 (5 bases). The CDR3 consists of 13 residues. Germline V CDR1 and CDR2: SGHNT, YYREEE (reference sequence). Trimming removed 1 base from V and 6 bases from J, with 11 bases in between. Written as DNA, the CDR3 is TGTGCCAGCAGCTTGAGGGATGAGGGCGAGCAGTACTTC. Its protein is CASSLRDEGEQYF.

The genes are TRBV30 and TRBJ2-7; possibly TRBD2 for D (5 bases). V was pared by 1 base and J by 2 bases, with 18 bases between. Germline assignment: CDR1 GTSNPN and CDR2 SVGIG (reference sequence). There are 16 residues in the CDR3. DNA of the CDR3: TGTGCCTGGAGTGCCCGCGGAGGCGGCGGAACCTACGAGCAGTACTTC. Encoded protein: CAWSARGGGGTYEQYF. Drawing the rest from reference TRBV30 and TRBJ2-7, the complete variable domain is SQTIHQWPATLVQPVGSPLSLECTVEGTSNPNLYWYRQAAGRGLQLLFYSVGIGQISSEVPQNLSASRPQDRQFILSSKKLLLSDSGFYLCAWSARGGGGTYEQYFGPGTRLTVT.

The chain employs TRBV18 and TRBJ1-6; 7 nucleotides match TRBD1. Germline CDR1 and CDR2: KGHSH and LQKENI. With V trimmed by 2 bases and J by 5 bases, 0 bases remained unmatched. There are 14 residues in the CDR3. The CDR3 DNA reads TGTGCCAGCTCACCAGGACAGGATAATTCACCCCTCCACTTT. This gives the protein CASSPGQDNSPLHF.

This chain connects TRBV2 to TRBJ1-2; TRBD1 matches at 11 bases. The CDR3 is 16 residues long. Trimming took 8 bases from V and 7 from J; bases not matched to a gene: 15. Germline loops: CDR1 SNHLY, CDR2 FYNNEI. CDR3 bases: TGTGCCAGCGGCGGACAGGGGGCGCATCCTCAGGCTGGCTACACCTTC. Translating it yields CASGGQGAHPQAGYTF. The full variable domain, with the rest looked up from reference TRBV2 and TRBJ1-2, is EPEVTQTPSHQVTQMGQEVILRCVPISNHLYFYWYRQILGQKVEFLVSFYNNEISEKSEIFDDQFSVERPDGSNFTLKIRSTKLEDSAMYFCASGGQGAHPQAGYTFGSGTRLTVV.

The rearrangement links TRBV5-1 to TRBJ2-6; D remains ambiguous. Trimming shortened V by 4 bases and J by 0 bases, and 11 bases separated the two germline ends. The CDR3 runs to 16 residues. The germline gives CDR1 SGHRS, CDR2 YFSETQ. CDR3 DNA: TGCGCCAGCAGCCTGGGTCCTAGCTCTGGGGCCAACGTCCTGACTTTC. Translation: CASSLGPSSGANVLTF.

The chain couples TRBV5-1 to TRBJ2-1, with TRBD1 matching 7 bases. CDR3 size: 15 residues. The trim removed 4 bases at V and 4 bases at J, leaving 8 bases unmatched. CDR1 and CDR2 from the germline V gene are SGHRS and YFSETQ. This chain's CDR3 is CASSPGQTNYNEQFF. CDR3 DNA sequence: TGCGCCAGCAGCCCGGGACAGACTAATTACAATGAGCAGTTCTTC.

V and J are TRBV5-1 and TRBJ2-7, with D maybe TRBD1 (6 bases). This CDR3 has 15 amino acids. V lost 0 bases and J 4 bases, leaving 14 bases between the germline ends. CDR1 and CDR2 from the germline V gene are SGHRS and YFSETQ. The CDR3: CASSLGAGDGYEQYF. The CDR3 DNA follows: TGCGCCAGCAGCTTGGGGGCAGGGGATGGTTACGAGCAGTACTTC.

V gene TRBV7-9 combines with J gene TRBJ2-1; 7 nucleotides match TRBD2. Germline assignment: CDR1 SEHNR and CDR2 FQNEAQ (reference sequence). The CDR3 consists of 14 residues. Trimming cost V 0 bases and J 6 bases; bases outside gene matches: 2. CDR3 coding DNA: TGTGCCAGCAGCTTAGCTGGGAGGGGCAATGAGCAGTTCTTC. Translation gives CASSLAGRGNEQFF.

This chain joins TRBV11-2 and TRBJ1-3; the D is unclear. Germline V gene sequence: CDR1 SGHAT, CDR2 FQNNGV. The V end lost 4 bases, the J end lost 0 bases, and 4 bases lay between the germline ends. The CDR3 covers 13 residues. This CDR3 reads CASSSLSGNTIYF. Here the CDR3 DNA reads TGTGCCAGCAGCTCTCTCTCTGGAAACACCATATATTTT. Supplemented by reference TRBV11-2 and TRBJ1-3, the full variable domain reads EAGVAQSPRYKIIEKRQSVAFWCNPISGHATLYWYQQILGQGPKLLIQFQNNGVVDDSQLPKDRFSAERLKGVDSTLKIQPAKLEDSAVYLCASSSLSGNTIYFGEGSWLTVV.

This chain joins TRBV28 and TRBJ1-2; D may be TRBD1 (6 bases). Trimming removed 2 bases at V and 3 bases at J, with 16 bases between. The CDR3 length is 16 residues. The germline gives CDR1 MDHEN, CDR2 SYDVKM. The CDR3 DNA follows: TGTGCCAGCAGTTTAGTCGCAGGGAAGGGGGACTATGGCTACACCTTC. Translated, it gives CASSLVAGKGDYGYTF.

The gene calls are TRBV28 and TRBJ2-1; the match to TRBD2 covers 8 bases. The germline V gene encodes CDR1 MDHEN and CDR2 SYDVKM. V lost 7 bases to trimming and J lost 6 bases; unmatched junction nucleotides: 14. The CDR3 loop spans 16 amino acids. For the CDR3, the DNA is TGTGCCAGCACCCCCCCCAGCGGGAGAAACGGCAATGAGCAGTTCTTC. It codes for CASTPPSGRNGNEQFF.

This chain uses TRBV28 with TRBJ2-1; TRBD1 aligns across 8 bases. The germline gives CDR1 MDHEN, CDR2 SYDVKM. V dropped 6 bases and J dropped 2; count of bases not matched to a gene: 6. The CDR3 spans 15 residues. CDR3: CASRHRTGPYNEQFF. CDR3 sequence (DNA): TGTGCCAGCAGGCACCGGACAGGGCCCTACAATGAGCAGTTCTTC. Based on the CDR3 plus reference TRBV28 and TRBJ2-1, the full variable domain is DVKVTQSSRYLVKRTGEKVFLECVQDMDHENMFWYRQDPGLGLRLIYFSYDVKMKEKGDIPEGYSVSREKKERFSLILESASTNQTSMYLCASRHRTGPYNEQFFGPGTRLTVL.

This sequence joins TRBV5-4 and TRBJ2-7, with a tentative D call TRBD1 (5 bases). With 3 bases removed from V and 6 bases from J, the gap between germline ends came to 10 bases. The CDR3 consists of 12 residues. Germline CDR1 reads SGHNT; CDR2 reads YYREEE (reference sequence). This chain's CDR3 is CASSSQGREQYF. The CDR3 DNA sequence: TGTGCCAGCAGCTCCCAGGGCCGCGAGCAGTACTTC.

The V gene is TRBV5-1, the J gene TRBJ1-2, with D uncertain. CDR1 and CDR2 from the germline V gene are SGHRS and YFSETQ. V was clipped by 5 bases and J by 2 bases, with 10 bases between them. The CDR3 sequence is 13 residues long. This chain's CDR3 is CASSEGMNYGYTF. DNA for the CDR3: TGCGCCAGCAGTGAGGGCATGAACTATGGCTACACCTTC.

The genes are TRBV19 and TRBJ1-5; TRBD1 aligns across 11 bases. Germline loops: CDR1 LNHDA, CDR2 SQIVND (reference sequence). V gave up 4 bases and J gave up 7 bases; unmatched junction bases: 6. The CDR3 sequence is 15 residues long. Here the CDR3 DNA reads TGTGCCAGTAGTACCGGACAGGGGGCACGGCAGCCCCAGCATTTT. As protein: CASSTGQGARQPQHF.

The chain links TRBV7-9 to TRBJ2-7, with TRBD2 as a possible D gene (5 bases). Trimming took off 5 bases at V and 3 bases at J, with 11 bases between the two ends. Germline CDR1 SEHNR, CDR2 FQNEAQ (reference sequence). CDR3 size: 13 residues. The CDR3 DNA is TGTGCCAGCAGCCGAAGCGGCGTCTACGAGCAGTACTTC. Residues: CASSRSGVYEQYF.

The chain couples TRBV5-1 to TRBJ1-3, with 8 nucleotides matching TRBD1. The J segment lost 2 bases and the V segment lost 4 bases, leaving 8 bases of the junction unmatched. The CDR3 extends over 16 amino acids. The germline V gene encodes CDR1 SGHRS and CDR2 YFSETQ. The CDR3 sequence: CASSPRQGTPGNTIYF. As DNA, the CDR3 is TGCGCCAGCAGCCCCCGACAGGGGACGCCTGGAAACACCATATATTTT.

This sequence joins TRBV9 and TRBJ2-1, with TRBD2 matching 7 bases. Germline loops: CDR1 SGDLS, CDR2 YYNGEE. The CDR3 loop spans 15 amino acids. J gave up 0 bases and V 2 bases, and 2 bases lay outside the gene matches. CDR3 amino acids: CASSVQRDSYNEQFF. The DNA for the CDR3 is TGTGCCAGCAGCGTCCAGCGGGACTCCTACAATGAGCAGTTCTTC. Combining the CDR3 with reference TRBV9 and TRBJ2-1 gives the whole variable domain DSGVTQTPKHLITATGQRVTLRCSPRSGDLSVYWYQQSLDQGLQFLIQYYNGEERAKGNILERFSAQQFPDLHSELNLSSLELGDSALYFCASSVQRDSYNEQFFGPGTRLTVL.

The chain combines TRBV11-3 with TRBJ2-3, with TRBD2 as a possible D gene (7 bases). Germline V gene data show CDR1 as SGHNT and CDR2 as YENEEA. Trimming removed 0 bases from V and 3 bases from J, with 16 bases in between. The CDR3 has 17 residues. DNA of the CDR3: TGTGCCAGCAGCTTAGAAGGGGGGGCGCGGTCGACAGATACGCAGTATTTT. This codes for CASSLEGGARSTDTQYF. Looking up the rest from reference TRBV11-3 and TRBJ2-3 gives the full variable domain: EAGVVQSPRYKIIEKKQPVAFWCNPISGHNTLYWYLQNLGQGPELLIRYENEEAVDDSQLPKDRFSAERLKGVDSTLKIQPAELGDSAVYLCASSLEGGARSTDTQYFGPGTRLTVL.

This chain joins TRBV19 and TRBJ2-7; D not certain. The germline V and J ends were trimmed by 11 bases and 0 bases, with 23 bases remaining between them. This CDR3 has 16 amino acids. CDR1 and CDR2 (germline): LNHDA, SQIVND (reference sequence). The CDR3, as DNA: TGTGCCCGAAACCCTCGTCGCGCGCCGAGCTCCTACGAGCAGTACTTC. This sequence encodes CARNPRRAPSSYEQYF.

This clone was observed a single time. V is TRBV9 and J is TRBJ2-7; D is possibly TRBD2 (6 bases). Germline V gives CDR1 SGDLS, CDR2 YYNGEE. This CDR3 is 14 amino acids long. V was cut by 3 bases and J by 4 bases, with 14 bases left in between. In DNA form, the CDR3 reads TGTGCCAGCAGCGAGGGACTTTTGGGGTACGAGCAGTACTTC. Protein sequence: CASSEGLLGYEQYF.